This is a list of T cell receptor beta chains from one sample in a study of blood T cell repertoires in COVID-19. Some clones are missing from TCRdb's copy, which holds only in-frame ones; the method was immunoSEQ multiplex PCR. The repertoire holds tens of thousands of clones, with roughly 87% as singletons. Sample: peripheral blood. Receptors originate from a man aged 45-65 years with active COVID-19. Each CDR3 is given with its conserved first and last residue. A D gene is named only where the DNA matches it firmly. Clone size appears in some rows only: once, few, many, or a class for an expanded clone.

D gene: TRBD1; clone size: -; V gene: TRBV9; J gene: TRBJ2-1; CDR3 protein: CASSVVTGGGEQFF; CDR3 DNA: TGTGCCAGCAGCGTAGTGACAGGGGGCGGTGAGCAGTTCTTC
D gene: TRBD2; clone size: once; V gene: TRBV30; J gene: TRBJ2-1; CDR3 protein: CAWSPKGLGLADNEQFF; CDR3 DNA: TGTGCCTGGAGCCCCAAAGGCCTGGGACTAGCGGACAATGAGCAGTTCTTC
D gene: TRBD1; clone size: -; V gene: TRBV19; J gene: TRBJ2-1; CDR3 protein: CASSIGDRGNEQFF; CDR3 DNA: TGTGCCAGTAGTATAGGTGACAGGGGAAATGAGCAGTTCTTC
D gene: -; clone size: once; V gene: TRBV5-6; J gene: TRBJ2-7; CDR3 protein: CASSRDIRYEQYF; CDR3 DNA: TGTGCCAGCAGCCGGGACATCCGATACGAGCAGTACTTC
D gene: TRBD1; clone size: few; V gene: TRBV7-9; J gene: TRBJ2-7; CDR3 protein: CASSFSGQGYEQYF; CDR3 DNA: TGTGCCAGCAGCTTTTCGGGACAGGGCTACGAGCAGTACTTC
D gene: TRBD1; clone size: -; V gene: TRBV4-2; J gene: TRBJ1-6; CDR3 protein: CASSLGGQGDGSPLHF; CDR3 DNA: TGTGCCAGCAGCCTGGGGGGACAGGGGGATGGATCACCCCTCCACTTT
D gene: TRBD1; clone size: -; V gene: TRBV9; J gene: TRBJ2-1; CDR3 protein: CASSIRGRDPHEQFF; CDR3 DNA: TGTGCCAGCAGCATTAGGGGGCGCGACCCCCATGAGCAGTTCTTC
D gene: -; clone size: -; V gene: TRBV4-3; J gene: TRBJ2-1; CDR3 protein: CASSQSPQGLSYNEQFF; CDR3 DNA: TGCGCCAGCAGCCAATCCCCACAGGGCCTCTCCTACAATGAGCAGTTCTTC
D gene: TRBD1; clone size: -; V gene: TRBV29-1; J gene: TRBJ2-5; CDR3 protein: CSVEGDGQGETQYF; CDR3 DNA: TGCAGCGTTGAAGGAGATGGACAGGGAGAGACCCAGTACTTC
D gene: -; clone size: -; V gene: TRBV5-1; J gene: TRBJ1-6; CDR3 protein: CASSLDGGKGSPLHF; CDR3 DNA: TGCGCCAGCAGCTTGGATGGGGGGAAAGGTTCACCCCTCCACTTT
D gene: -; clone size: -; V gene: TRBV28; J gene: TRBJ1-1; CDR3 protein: CASSSYLRLNTEAFF; CDR3 DNA: TGTGCCAGCAGCTCATATCTGAGGCTGAACACTGAAGCTTTCTTT
D gene: TRBD1; clone size: -; V gene: TRBV5-1; J gene: TRBJ1-4; CDR3 protein: CASSSGQGRTNEKLFF; CDR3 DNA: TGCGCCAGCAGCTCCGGACAGGGGCGAACTAATGAAAAACTGTTTTTT
D gene: -; clone size: -; V gene: TRBV2; J gene: TRBJ1-5; CDR3 protein: CASSDQGTHNQPQHF; CDR3 DNA: TGTGCCAGCAGTGATCAGGGTACACACAATCAGCCCCAGCATTTT
D gene: TRBD1; clone size: once; V gene: TRBV3-1/TRBV3-2; J gene: TRBJ2-7; CDR3 protein: CASSRLPGADRDSYEQYF; CDR3 DNA: TGTGCCAGCAGCCGTCTACCTGGGGCGGACAGGGACTCCTACGAGCAGTACTTC
D gene: -; clone size: -; V gene: TRBV19; J gene: TRBJ1-5; CDR3 protein: CASSQYRGNQPQHF; CDR3 DNA: TGTGCCAGTAGCCAATACAGGGGCAATCAGCCCCAGCATTTT
D gene: -; clone size: once; V gene: TRBV7-3; J gene: TRBJ2-6; CDR3 protein: CASGGGAGANVLTF; CDR3 DNA: TGTGCCTCCGGCGGGGGCGCTGGGGCCAACGTCCTGACTTTC
D gene: TRBD1; clone size: -; V gene: TRBV19; J gene: TRBJ1-5; CDR3 protein: CASNEGVQGAWTQPQHF; CDR3 DNA: TGTGCCAGTAACGAGGGGGTACAGGGGGCATGGACTCAGCCCCAGCATTTT
D gene: TRBD1; clone size: -; V gene: TRBV27; J gene: TRBJ1-1; CDR3 protein: CASSPRDREDTEAFF; CDR3 DNA: TGTGCCAGCAGTCCCCGGGACAGGGAGGACACTGAAGCTTTCTTT
D gene: -; clone size: once; V gene: TRBV4-1; J gene: TRBJ2-7; CDR3 protein: CASSPVLTGSYEQYF; CDR3 DNA: TGCGCCAGCAGCCCAGTTTTAACAGGGAGCTACGAGCAGTACTTC
D gene: -; clone size: -; V gene: TRBV5-1; J gene: TRBJ2-1; CDR3 protein: CASSLVGETYNEQFF; CDR3 DNA: TGCGCCAGCAGCTTGGTCGGGGAAACTTACAATGAGCAGTTCTTC
D gene: TRBD1; clone size: few; V gene: TRBV3-1/TRBV3-2; J gene: TRBJ1-1; CDR3 protein: CASRPGQGGLNTEAFF; CDR3 DNA: TGTGCCAGCAGACCCGGACAGGGAGGGTTAAACACTGAAGCTTTCTTT
D gene: -; clone size: few; V gene: TRBV7-8; J gene: TRBJ1-5; CDR3 protein: CASSQWGDQPQHF; CDR3 DNA: TGTGCCAGCAGCCAATGGGGAGATCAGCCCCAGCATTTT